This T cell receptor beta chain was identified during a study of blood T cell repertoires in COVID-19. Trimming stripped 3 bases from V and 2 bases from J, with 13 bases between. This CDR3 comprises 15 residues. CDR1 KGHSH and CDR2 LQKENI come from the germline V gene. Sequencing was performed with immunoSEQ multiplex PCR; in TCRdb, only in-frame clones are kept and a portion is missing. The repertoire has fewer than 200,000 clones, just over 85% of them found once; the top ten carry 9% to 10%. This TCR was sampled from a woman aged 18-29 years who had recovered from COVID-19. The V and J genes are TRBV18 and TRBJ1-2, with D perhaps TRBD1 (6 bases). Sequencing input: PBMCs or T cells enriched from blood (not recorded which). CDR3: CASSPGGPSNYGYTF. DNA for the CDR3: TGTGCCAGCTCACCCGGGGGGCCGTCCAACTATGGCTACACCTTC.